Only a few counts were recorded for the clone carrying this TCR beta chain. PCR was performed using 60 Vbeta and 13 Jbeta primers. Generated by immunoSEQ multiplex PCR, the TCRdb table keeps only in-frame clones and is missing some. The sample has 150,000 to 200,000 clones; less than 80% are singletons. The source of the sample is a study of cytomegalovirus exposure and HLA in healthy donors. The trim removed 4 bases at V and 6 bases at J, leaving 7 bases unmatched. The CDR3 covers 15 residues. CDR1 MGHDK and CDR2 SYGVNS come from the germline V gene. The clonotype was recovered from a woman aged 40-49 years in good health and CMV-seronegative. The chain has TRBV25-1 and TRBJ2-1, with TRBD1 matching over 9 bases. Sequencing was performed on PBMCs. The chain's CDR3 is CASSVRDRVVNEQFF. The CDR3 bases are TGTGCCAGCAGTGTCCGGGACAGGGTTGTCAATGAGCAGTTCTTC.